The clone carrying this T cell receptor beta chain was seen more than once but under ten times. Its antigen is still unknown. These data come from a study of OX40 agonist ivuxolimab in advanced cancers. The overall study: The patients' treatment was ivuxolimab, an agonistic anti-OX40 (CD134) antibody.

Germline-derived CDR1 and CDR2 are LGHNA and YNFKEQ. The CDR3 covers 16 residues. The junction had 7 bases not matched to a gene; V was cut back by 1 base and J by 3 bases. Repertoires were generated with immunoSEQ multiplex PCR, while TCRdb's copy carries only in-frame clones and drops some. The profile shows about 61,000 clones, around 87% of them singletons. Study-wide findings and caveats: Fewer expanded clones were found on average in CD4+ than in CD8+ T cells.

The clonotype was recovered from an adult with an advanced solid tumor such as melanoma, head and neck, liver or kidney cancer. The chain links TRBV4-2 to TRBJ1-1; 8 nucleotides line up with TRBD1. The specimen was CD4+ or CD8+ T cells sorted from blood, collected in a trial of the OX40 agonist ivuxolimab. The CDR3 here is CASSQVLGRGHTEAFF. Here the CDR3 DNA reads TGTGCCAGCAGCCAAGTTTTAGGCAGGGGGCACACTGAAGCTTTCTTT.